This TCR beta chain was documented in a study of T cell responses to AZD1222 COVID-19 vaccine. CDR3 size: 13 residues. Germline lookup yields CDR1 KGHSH and CDR2 LQKENI. V was cut by 2 bases and J by 8 bases, with 9 bases left in between. Findings and caveats of the study: Repertoire collection took place solely once the T cell response had peaked. Along spike, vaccine-associated CD4 TCRs were found throughout, with dominance at 160-218 and 743-854. Variant regions that are unmutated are reportedly the target of nearly half of spike-specific TCRs. Baseline testing showed seropositivity in only a handful of AZD1222 recipients.

Method: immunoSEQ multiplex PCR; TCRdb's copy keeps in-frame clones and lacks some. This sample has 150,000 to 200,000 clones, with approximately 90% found just once. This clone occurred a few times. Its antigen remains unknown. This material consisted of peripheral blood, taken 28 days after the second AZD1222 dose. The rearrangement uses TRBV18 and TRBJ1-4; D uncertain. This clonotype originated in an adult who received the AZD1222 COVID-19 vaccine. In nucleotides, the CDR3 is TGTGCCAGCTCACCAATAATTGGGGAAAAACTGTTTTTT. As protein: CASSPIIGEKLFF.